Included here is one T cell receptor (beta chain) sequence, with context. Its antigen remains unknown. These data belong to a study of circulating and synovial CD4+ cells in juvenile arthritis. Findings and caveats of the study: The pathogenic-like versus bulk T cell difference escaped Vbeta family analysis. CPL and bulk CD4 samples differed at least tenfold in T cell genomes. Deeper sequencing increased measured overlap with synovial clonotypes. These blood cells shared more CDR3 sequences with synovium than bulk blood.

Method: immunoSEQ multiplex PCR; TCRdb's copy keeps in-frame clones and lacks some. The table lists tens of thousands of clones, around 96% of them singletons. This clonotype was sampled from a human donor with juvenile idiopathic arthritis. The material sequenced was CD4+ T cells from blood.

The chain's CDR3 is CAISDGRGQNEKLFF. For the CDR3, the DNA is TGTGCCATCAGTGACGGCAGGGGGCAAAATGAAAAACTGTTTTTT. The chain has TRBV10-3 and TRBJ1-4, with 8 bases identical to TRBD1. The CDR3 sequence is 15 residues long. After removal of 3 bases from V and 5 bases from J, the junction contained 5 bases not matched to a gene. Germline-derived CDR1 and CDR2 are ENHRY and SYGVKD.